The T cell receptor beta chain described here comes from a study of shared clonotypes between healthy human individuals. The study, taken as a whole, reports: Blood alone was sampled, and tissue repertoires likely differ. Only a few donors were included, so the genetic and exposure-history diversity represented was limited.

Input per replicate PCR of unsorted PBMC was approximately 280 ng DNA, corresponding to some 30,000 T cell genomes. Profiled with immunoSEQ multiplex PCR; TCRdb holds only in-frame clones, not every one. The profile shows hundreds of thousands of clones, roughly three quarters of them singletons. In the case of this clone: As yet, its antigen is unknown.

When samples were unsorted, tens of millions of PBMCs were used for genomic DNA. The CDR3 is 14 residues long. Germline V lookup: CDR1 SQVTM, CDR2 ANQGSEA. V lost 1 base and J lost 4, with 13 bases in between. The sequenced material came from PBMCs. The V call is TRBV29-1, the J call TRBJ1-2; a weak D match, TRBD1 (5 bases). The sequence was obtained from a woman in her thirties or forties in good health. Some clones in this sample may be carry-over from other donors' samples. The CDR3 coding sequence is TGCAGCGTTGAAGTTAACAGGTTAAGCTATGGCTACACCTTC. It encodes CSVEVNRLSYGYTF. The full variable domain, with the rest looked up from reference TRBV29-1 and TRBJ1-2, is SAVISQKPSRDICQRGTSLTIQCQVDSQVTMMFWYRQQPGQSLTLIATANQGSEATYESGFVIDKFPISRPNLTFSTLTVSNMSPEDSSIYLCSVEVNRLSYGYTFGSGTRLTVV.